This T cell receptor (beta chain) appears in the sequencing data of a study of OX40 agonist ivuxolimab in advanced cancers. Study-level information: Ivuxolimab, an antibody acting as an agonist of OX40 (CD134), was used to treat patients. Of mixed ages from about 20 to 90 and averaging about 56 years, the group was almost 85% male. Study outcomes and limitations: In general, CD8+ T cells held more expanded clones than CD4+ did, on average.

Comment on this clone: Its antigen is not known.

Looked up from germline, CDR1 is MNHEY and CDR2 is SVGAGI. The CDR3 runs to 16 residues. V was shortened by 0 bases and J by 1 base, with 12 bases between the two germline ends. TCRdb keeps only in-frame clones here, not all; method: immunoSEQ multiplex PCR. The sample shows approximately 50,000 clones, 84% of them seen only once. This clonotype was obtained from an adult with an advanced solid tumor such as melanoma, head and neck, liver or kidney cancer. Sample: CD4+ or CD8+ T cells sorted from blood, taken in a trial of the OX40 agonist ivuxolimab. The chain employs TRBV6-5 and TRBJ1-1, with D uncertain. The CDR3 sequence is CASSYSLIHKNTEAFF. As DNA, the CDR3 is TGTGCCAGCAGTTACTCATTGATCCATAAGAACACTGAAGCTTTCTTT.